These 9 T cell receptor beta chains share one sample of origin, sequenced in a study of blood T cells in healthy people across ages. Primed by a sample-barcoded 5' primer and a J-beta primer mix, a second PCR proceeded for about 7 to 12 cycles. TCRdb called the 5' RACE reads again in MiXCR, with one record for every CDR3 protein. The sample lists fewer than 800,000 distinct CDR3 sequences, roughly 49% seen once, with 30% to 35% in the top ten. The specimen sequenced was blood. The source of these receptors is a woman in her sixties in good health.

This sequence joins TRBV12-3 or TRBV12-4 and TRBJ2-5, with 9 bases that match TRBD2. Unmatched junction bases numbered 4, after V lost 1 base and J lost 4 bases. The CDR3 extends over 15 amino acids. Written as DNA, the CDR3 is TGTGCCAGCAGTTTAGGGGCTAGCGGGATAGAGACCCAGTACTTC. Protein: CASSLGASGIETQYF.

The chain links TRBV15 to TRBJ1-6, with D unresolved. The CDR3 totals 13 residues. Germline lookup yields CDR1 LNHNV and CDR2 YYDKDF (reference sequence). V lost 0 bases and J lost 8, with 5 bases in between. CDR3 region: CATSRDRYSPLHF. In DNA form, the CDR3 reads TGTGCCACCAGCAGAGATCGGTATTCACCCCTCCACTTT.

V usage is TRBV7-2 and J usage is TRBJ2-1; no firm D call. CDR3 length: 14 amino acids. V was cut by 1 base and J by 2 bases, with 6 bases left in between. Per the germline V gene, CDR1 is SGHTA and CDR2 is FQGNSA. The CDR3 loop reads CASSLGITYNEQFF. In DNA, the CDR3 is TGTGCCAGCAGCTTAGGGATTACCTACAATGAGCAGTTCTTC.

For this clonotype: An end of the junction does not agree with germline; a read error may underlie this. The genes are TRBV5-1 and TRBJ2-5; tentatively, D is TRBD1 or TRBD2 (5 bases each). This CDR3 has 12 residues. CDR1 is SGHRS, CDR2 YFSETQ, per germline. This chain's CDR3 is CASSPKGETRYF. In nucleotides, the CDR3 is TGCGCCAGCAGCCCGAAAGGGGAGACCCGGTACTTC.

This clonotype was detected only a few times. The J gene is TRBJ2-5, the V gene TRBV11-2; no reliable D call. The germline V gene has CDR1 SGHAT and CDR2 FQNNGV. Trimming stripped 4 bases from V and 3 bases from J, with 9 bases between. The CDR3 length is 13 residues. The CDR3 nucleotides read TGTGCCAGCAGCTGCAGCCTAAAAGAGACCCAGTACTTC. Protein product: CASSCSLKETQYF. The full variable domain, in which reference TRBV11-2 and TRBJ2-5 provide the parts outside the CDR3, is EAGVAQSPRYKIIEKRQSVAFWCNPISGHATLYWYQQILGQGPKLLIQFQNNGVVDDSQLPKDRFSAERLKGVDSTLKIQPAKLEDSAVYLCASSCSLKETQYFGPGTRLLVL.

This clonotype has only a few counts. The CDR3 DNA follows: TGTGCCAGCAGCGCCGTATACTCCTACGAGCAGTACTTC. Protein product: CASSAVYSYEQYF. The J gene is TRBJ2-7, the V gene TRBV5-6; D remains ambiguous. The V and J ends lost 4 bases and 0 bases respectively, with 8 bases between them. This CDR3 has 13 residues. Looked up from germline, CDR1 is SGHDT and CDR2 is YYEEEE.

To note about this clonotype: At one of its ends the junction is not consistent with the germline gene, which may arise from a read error. Written as DNA, the CDR3 is TGTGCCGGCAGTTTAGGGTCAAAGTATGGCTACACCTTC. This gives the protein CAGSLGSKYGYTF. This chain uses TRBV12-3 or TRBV12-4 with TRBJ1-2, with unresolved D. This CDR3 is built from 13 residues.

This chain joins TRBV9 and TRBJ1-5; D call uncertain. Germline V CDR1 and CDR2: SGDLS, YYNGEE. V gave up 2 bases and J gave up 0 bases, with 6 bases separating them. This CDR3 comprises 14 residues. As DNA, the CDR3 is TGTGCCAGCAGCGTGGGATATAGCAATCAGCCCCAGCATTTT. This translates into CASSVGYSNQPQHF.

The table lists this clonotype with a few counts. This sequence joins TRBV7-2 and TRBJ2-1, with D possibly being TRBD1 (6 bases). V was clipped by 2 bases and J by 1 base, with 9 bases between them. Germline CDR1 reads SGHTA; CDR2 reads FQGNSA. The CDR3 is made up of 15 amino acids. CDR3 coding DNA: TGTGCCAGCAGCTTATTCCAGGGGTCCTACAATGAGCAGTTCTTC. It is translated as CASSLFQGSYNEQFF. The variable domain in full, completed from reference TRBV7-2 and TRBJ2-1, reads GAGVSQSPSNKVTEKGKDVELRCDPISGHTALYWYRQSLGQGLEFLIYFQGNSAPDKSGLPSDRFSAERTGGSVSTLTIQRTQQEDSAVYLCASSLFQGSYNEQFFGPGTRLTVL.